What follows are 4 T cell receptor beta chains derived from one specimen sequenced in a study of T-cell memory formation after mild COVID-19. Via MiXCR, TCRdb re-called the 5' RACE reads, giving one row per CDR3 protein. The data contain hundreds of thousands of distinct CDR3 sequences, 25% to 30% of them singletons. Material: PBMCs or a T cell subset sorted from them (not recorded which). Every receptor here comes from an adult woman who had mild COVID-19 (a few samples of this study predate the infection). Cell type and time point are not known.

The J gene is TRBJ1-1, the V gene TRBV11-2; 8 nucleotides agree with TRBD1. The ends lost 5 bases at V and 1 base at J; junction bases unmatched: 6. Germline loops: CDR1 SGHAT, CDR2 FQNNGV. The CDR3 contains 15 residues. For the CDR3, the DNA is TGTGCCAGCAGCGTCGACAGGGGACGGAACACTGAAGCTTTCTTT. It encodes CASSVDRGRNTEAFF.

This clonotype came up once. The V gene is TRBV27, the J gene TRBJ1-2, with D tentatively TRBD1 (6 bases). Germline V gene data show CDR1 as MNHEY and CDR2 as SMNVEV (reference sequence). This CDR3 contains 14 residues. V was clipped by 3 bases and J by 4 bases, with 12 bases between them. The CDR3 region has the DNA TGTGCCAGCAGTTTCAGAGGGGGGCTCTATGGCTACACCTTC. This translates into CASSFRGGLYGYTF.

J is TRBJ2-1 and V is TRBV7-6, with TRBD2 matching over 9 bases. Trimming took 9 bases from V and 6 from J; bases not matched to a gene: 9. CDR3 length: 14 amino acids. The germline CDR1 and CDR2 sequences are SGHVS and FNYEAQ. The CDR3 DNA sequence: TGTGCCAGTTCCGCGGGGGGGTCTTTCAATGAGCAGTTCTTC. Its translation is CASSAGGSFNEQFF.

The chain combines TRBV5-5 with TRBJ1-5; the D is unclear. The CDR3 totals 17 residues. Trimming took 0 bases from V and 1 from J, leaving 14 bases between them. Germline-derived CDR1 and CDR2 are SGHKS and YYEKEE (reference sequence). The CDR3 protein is CASSLVLQSVSNQPQHF. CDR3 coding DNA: TGTGCCAGCAGCTTGGTCCTACAAAGTGTGAGCAATCAGCCCCAGCATTTT.